The sequence of this T cell receptor (beta chain) was determined in a study of Ad26.COV2.S vaccination and SARS-CoV-2 variants. Study-level results: Substantial breadth was reported for post-vaccination spike-specific CD8+ and CD4+ T cells. Using TCR breadth and depth analyses may have led to underestimated total T cell responses.

The CDR3 contains 13 residues. Trimming removed 4 bases from V and 5 bases from J, with 12 bases in between. Germline lookup yields CDR1 SGHNT and CDR2 YYREEE (reference sequence). The treatment is: around 19 received Ad26.COV2.S at low or high dose, single or two shots; about 5 received placebo; per-sample allocation not given. Samples analyzed were those drawn on day 63 after the first vaccine or placebo injection. Donation came from an adult in Boston who was aged 18-55 years. Clones were read by immunoSEQ multiplex PCR, and TCRdb kept only the in-frame ones, dropping some. This sample has about 320,000 clones; 70% to 90% occur once, and the top ten carry 1.9%. As concerns this clone: Its antigen is unidentified.

The sequencing here drew on peripheral blood, taken in a trial of Ad26.COV2.S vaccine versus placebo. This chain links TRBV5-4 with TRBJ2-5; D gene uncertain. The receptor's source is a person between 18 and 65 years old who received the Ad26.COV2.S COVID-19 vaccine or a placebo. The CDR3 loop reads CASSLAPVETQYF. CDR3 coding DNA: TGTGCCAGCAGCCTGGCCCCCGTGGAGACCCAGTACTTC. Full variable domain (rest looked up from reference TRBV5-4 and TRBJ2-5): ETGVTQSPTHLIKTRGQQVTLRCSSQSGHNTVSWYQQALGQGPQFIFQYYREEENGRGNFPPRFSGLQFPNYSSELNVNALELDDSALYLCASSLAPVETQYFGPGTRLLVL.